These T cell receptor beta chains were read from a single sample in a study of T cell changes during pregnancy in multiple sclerosis. Produced via immunoSEQ multiplex PCR; TCRdb's table is partial and in-frame only. The top ten clones hold approximately 0.68% of a sample with under 55,000 clones, approximately 92% of them seen once. Here the sequenced sample was CD4+ T cells from peripheral blood mononuclear cells, taken in the third trimester of pregnancy. Receptors originate from a female donor with multiple sclerosis, enrolled in a pregnancy study. Each CDR3 is given without its conserved first and last residue. Each record gives: J gene, V gene, CDR3 protein.

TRBJ2-2 | TRBV7-3 | ASSPRTGAGELF
TRBJ1-2 | TRBV7-7 | ASRPDRVGYGYT
TRBJ2-5 | TRBV4-3 | ASSQEWRGGMETQY
TRBJ2-7 | TRBV7-9 | ASSLGAYYEQY
TRBJ2-1 | TRBV27 | ASRDRTSGGTRTYNEQF
TRBJ1-1 | TRBV19 | ASGTGLNTEAF
TRBJ2-1 | TRBV5-1 | ASSSTGDSYNEQF
TRBJ1-6 | TRBV9 | ASSVGRTTGALGNSPLH
TRBJ2-5 | TRBV15 | ATSRVGRGRGETQY
TRBJ1-5 | TRBV6-1 | ASSEYRGQPSNQPQH
TRBJ2-5 | TRBV28 | ASSFLRVGETQY
TRBJ1-5 | TRBV29-1 | SADTGLRKPRQPQH
TRBJ2-3 | TRBV4-1 | ASSQDSRDTQY
TRBJ2-2 | TRBV6-1 | ASSVLAGGPGGELF
TRBJ2-7 | TRBV18 | ASSKSSGTLGGREQY
TRBJ2-1 | TRBV11-2 | ASSGMVAGGSWYNEQF
TRBJ2-1 | TRBV5-1 | ASSSGLAGAYNEQF
TRBJ1-2 | TRBV11-2 | ASSLSQGNGYT
TRBJ1-2 | TRBV6-5 | ASSYSRAVNYGYT
TRBJ2-7 | TRBV25-1 | ASRPGQGTYEQY
TRBJ1-6 | TRBV11-2 | ASSLVQDRGAFNSPLH
TRBJ1-1 | TRBV18 | ASSPPGGGTNTEAF